One and the same sample provided the 16 T cell receptor beta chains below, sequenced in a study of CD8 T cells in ankylosing spondylitis. TCRdb re-called the 5' RACE reads with MiXCR, one entry per CDR3 protein. The repertoire holds 250,000 to 300,000 distinct CDR3 sequences, with around 20% as singletons. Sequenced material: blood, either unsorted or a sorted T cell fraction (not recorded which). Receptors originate from a male donor with ankylosing spondylitis or in good health (not recorded which).

The rearrangement joins TRBV7-3 to TRBJ2-3; D might be TRBD1 (6 bases). CDR3 length equals 15 residues. V was pared by 1 base and J by 0 bases, with 8 bases between. Per the germline V gene, CDR1 is SGHTA and CDR2 is FQGTGA. The CDR3, as DNA: TGTGCCAGCAGCTTAATGGGGGCTAGCACAGATACGCAGTATTTT. Its protein is CASSLMGASTDTQYF. Full variable domain (outside the CDR3, taken from reference TRBV7-3 and TRBJ2-3): GAGVSQTPSNKVTEKGKYVELRCDPISGHTALYWYRQSLGQGPEFLIYFQGTGAADDSGLPNDRFFAVRPEGSVSTLKIQRTERGDSAVYLCASSLMGASTDTQYFGPGTRLTVL.

This clonotype has more than one count but fewer than ten. The chain links TRBV5-6 to TRBJ2-1; TRBD1 aligns across 8 bases. Unmatched junction bases numbered 8, after V lost 1 base and J lost 8 bases. The CDR3 runs to 15 residues. From germline, CDR1 is SGHDT and CDR2 YYEEEE. The CDR3 DNA is TGTGCCAGCAGCTTGCTGGACAGGGTCGTGTATGAGCAGTTCTTC. Protein: CASSLLDRVVYEQFF. Full variable domain (rest looked up from reference TRBV5-6 and TRBJ2-1): DAGVTQSPTHLIKTRGQQVTLRCSPKSGHDTVSWYQQALGQGPQFIFQYYEEEERQRGNFPDRFSGHQFPNYSSELNVNALLLGDSALYLCASSLLDRVVYEQFFGPGTRLTVL.

This sequence joins TRBV25-1 and TRBJ2-1; TRBD1 matches at 12 bases. CDR1 is MGHDK and CDR2 is SYGVNS in the germline V gene. Unmatched junction bases numbered 5, after V lost 2 bases and J lost 9 bases. The CDR3 is 15 residues long. This chain's CDR3 is CASSEGDRGLGEQFF. The CDR3 bases are TGTGCCAGCAGTGAAGGGGACAGGGGGCTTGGTGAGCAGTTCTTC.

This clonotype showed up many times. The rearrangement uses TRBV7-3 and TRBJ1-6; TRBD1 is a possible D gene (5 bases). The CDR3 sequence is 15 residues long. CDR1 is SGHTA, CDR2 FQGTGA, per germline. V was cut by 2 bases and J by 0 bases, with 5 bases left in between. Here the CDR3 DNA reads TGTGCCAGCAGCTTACAGGGCTCCTATAATTCACCCCTCCACTTT. This sequence encodes CASSLQGSYNSPLHF.

J is TRBJ2-3 and V is TRBV7-3; no firm D call. Germline V lookup: CDR1 SGHTA, CDR2 FQGTGA. The CDR3 length is 14 residues. The V end lost 4 bases, the J end lost 5 bases, and 13 bases lay between the germline ends. This CDR3 reads CASSSLGSVDTQYF. CDR3 DNA sequence: TGTGCCAGCAGCTCCTTGGGCAGCGTAGATACGCAGTATTTT.

The sample holds many counts of this clonotype. The gene calls are TRBV29-1 and TRBJ2-3, with 12 positions matching TRBD2. The germline gives CDR1 SQVTM, CDR2 ANQGSEA. V dropped 7 bases and J dropped 3; count of bases not matched to a gene: 5. CDR3 length: 14 amino acids. CDR3 amino acids: CSGLAGVRTDTQYF. In DNA form, the CDR3 reads TGCAGCGGACTAGCGGGAGTGAGGACAGATACGCAGTATTTT.

This clonotype has a count of ten or more. The gene calls are TRBV5-1 and TRBJ1-1; D is uncertain. V was pared by 2 bases and J by 1 base, with 9 bases between. CDR1 and CDR2 from the germline V gene are SGHRS and YFSETQ. The CDR3 is 14 residues long. The CDR3 DNA reads TGCGCCAGCAGCTTCGCACCCGGGAACACTGAAGCTTTCTTT. Residues: CASSFAPGNTEAFF. The full variable domain, its missing parts supplied by reference TRBV5-1 and TRBJ1-1, is KAGVTQTPRYLIKTRGQQVTLSCSPISGHRSVSWYQQTPGQGLQFLFEYFSETQRNKGNFPGRFSGRQFSNSRSEMNVSTLELGDSALYLCASSFAPGNTEAFFGQGTRLTVV.

The CDR3 DNA reads TGTGCCAGCAGCTTATACGGGAGAGGGGATGAGCAGTTCTTC. Translating it yields CASSLYGRGDEQFF. The chain couples TRBV7-3 to TRBJ2-1; the D gene is possibly TRBD2 (6 bases). Trimming took off 2 bases at V and 8 bases at J, with 13 bases between the two ends. This CDR3 region has 14 residues. The germline V gene has CDR1 SGHTA and CDR2 FQGTGA.

This chain uses TRBV18 with TRBJ2-2; D gene uncertain. The V end was cut by 3 bases, the J end by 0 bases, with 14 bases between. The germline CDR1 and CDR2 sequences are KGHSH and LQKENI. The CDR3 consists of 17 residues. The CDR3 bases are TGTGCCAGCTCACCTTTTCTAGACACGTCGAACACCGGGGAGCTGTTTTTT. Encoded protein: CASSPFLDTSNTGELFF.

The chain combines TRBV14 with TRBJ1-3; D is ambiguous. The CDR3 sequence is 16 residues long. The ends were cut back, 0 bases at V and 0 bases at J, with 9 bases in the middle. Germline CDR1 and CDR2: SGHDN and FVKESK. For the CDR3, the DNA is TGTGCCAGCAGCCAAGATCTCGTAAGCTCTGGAAACACCATATATTTT. Translating gives CASSQDLVSSGNTIYF.

Many counts were recorded for this clonotype. The chain joins TRBV5-8 to TRBJ2-1, with 10 bases identical to TRBD1. Germline V gives CDR1 SGHTS, CDR2 YDEGEE. V shed 5 bases, J shed 1 base, and the junction held 6 bases outside the gene matches. The length of the CDR3 is 16 residues. The DNA of the CDR3 is TGTGCCAGCAGATATAGGACAGGGGGTTCCTACAATGAGCAGTTCTTC. This encodes CASRYRTGGSYNEQFF.

J is TRBJ1-1 and V is TRBV11-3; no definite D call. CDR1 is SGHNT, CDR2 YENEEA, per germline. V was cut by 0 bases and J by 7 bases, with 9 bases left in between. This CDR3 comprises 13 residues. CDR3 nucleotide sequence: TGTGCCAGCAGCTTAGACGGGTCGGGTGAAGCTTTCTTT. This encodes CASSLDGSGEAFF.

In this sample, this clonotype turned up a few times. V usage is TRBV7-2 and J usage is TRBJ1-2; no definite D call. The CDR3 runs 14 residues. Germline CDR1 reads SGHTA; CDR2 reads FQGNSA. V lost 2 bases and J 6 bases, leaving 13 bases between the germline ends. For the CDR3, the DNA is TGTGCCAGCAGCTTATTCCCGAACGGGGATGGCTACACCTTC. Translating it yields CASSLFPNGDGYTF.

The chain recombines TRBV7-2 with TRBJ1-1, with D possibly being TRBD1 (5 bases). CDR1 is SGHTA, CDR2 FQGNSA, per germline. Trimming cost V 3 bases and J 4 bases, with 12 bases left between them. This CDR3 contains 14 residues. The CDR3 sequence is CASSFGAGSTEAFF. CDR3 DNA sequence: TGTGCCAGCAGCTTCGGGGCTGGAAGCACTGAAGCTTTCTTT.

For this clonotype: A much larger clone lies a single base off, so this may be a read error. The rearrangement links TRBV10-3 to TRBJ2-1, with unresolved D. The V gene lost 11 bases and the J gene lost 0 bases, with 11 bases spanning the gap. Germline V CDR1 and CDR2: ENHRY, SYGVKD. The CDR3 covers 13 residues. The CDR3 is CAASWDSYNEQFF. The CDR3, as DNA: TGTGCCGCCAGTTGGGACTCCTACAATGAGCAGTTCTTC.

In this sample, this clonotype turned up many times. The rearrangement links TRBV29-1 to TRBJ2-1, with D tentatively TRBD2 (5 bases). Germline V CDR1 and CDR2: SQVTM, ANQGSEA. V was cut by 6 bases and J by 1 base, with 16 bases left in between. CDR3 length: 15 amino acids. The CDR3 bases are TGCAGCGTCGATTCACCAGGCGGGTCCTACAATGAGCAGTTCTTC. Translating it yields CSVDSPGGSYNEQFF.